Presented here are 8 T cell receptor beta chains from one specimen sequenced in a study of OX40 agonist ivuxolimab in advanced cancers. Profiled with immunoSEQ multiplex PCR; TCRdb holds only in-frame clones, not every one. The table has about 70,000 clones, about 92% seen once. The sequencing used CD4+ or CD8+ T cells sorted from blood, collected in a trial of the OX40 agonist ivuxolimab. The receptors were gathered from an adult with an advanced solid tumor such as melanoma, head and neck, liver or kidney cancer.

Here the CDR3 DNA reads TGTGCCAGCAGCCCCGGGGGGCCCACAGATACGCAGTATTTT. As protein: CASSPGGPTDTQYF. The V and J genes are TRBV11-2 and TRBJ2-3, with D possibly matching TRBD2 (7 bases). In germline, CDR1 is SGHAT, CDR2 FQNNGV. This CDR3 contains 14 residues. V was shortened by 5 bases and J by 2 bases, with 11 bases between the two germline ends. The whole variable domain, filled in from reference TRBV11-2 and TRBJ2-3, reads EAGVAQSPRYKIIEKRQSVAFWCNPISGHATLYWYQQILGQGPKLLIQFQNNGVVDDSQLPKDRFSAERLKGVDSTLKIQPAKLEDSAVYLCASSPGGPTDTQYFGPGTRLTVL.

The sample holds one count of this clone. This rearrangement joins TRBV11-2 to TRBJ2-7; tentatively, D is TRBD1 (6 bases). Between the trimmed V and J ends, which lost 4 bases and 5 bases, there was a span of 12 bases. This CDR3 comprises 13 residues. CDR1 and CDR2 from the germline V gene are SGHAT and FQNNGV. The CDR3 loop is CASSSAGVDEQYF. CDR3 nucleotides: TGTGCCAGCAGCTCGGCAGGGGTTGACGAGCAGTACTTC.

V usage is TRBV5-1 and J usage is TRBJ1-2, with no clear D. Germline V gives CDR1 SGHRS, CDR2 YFSETQ. The ends were cut back, 0 bases at V and 2 bases at J, with 11 bases in the middle. The CDR3 spans 15 residues. In DNA form, the CDR3 reads TGCGCCAGCAGCTTGGACATCGGACTGAACTATGGCTACACCTTC. The encoded protein is CASSLDIGLNYGYTF.

The V and J genes are TRBV9 and TRBJ1-6; 7 nucleotides align to TRBD1. This CDR3 is 15 amino acids long. V dropped 0 bases and J dropped 8; count of bases not matched to a gene: 5. Germline lookup yields CDR1 SGDLS and CDR2 YYNGEE. CDR3 nucleotides: TGTGCCAGCAGCGTAGACCAGGGGGGGTATTCACCCCTCCACTTT. Translating gives CASSVDQGGYSPLHF. Combining the CDR3 with reference TRBV9 and TRBJ1-6 gives the whole variable domain DSGVTQTPKHLITATGQRVTLRCSPRSGDLSVYWYQQSLDQGLQFLIQYYNGEERAKGNILERFSAQQFPDLHSELNLSSLELGDSALYFCASSVDQGGYSPLHFGNGTRLTVT.

This clone occurred once. This chain uses TRBV10-3 with TRBJ1-6; 7 nucleotides agree with TRBD1. In germline, CDR1 is ENHRY, CDR2 SYGVKD. This CDR3 has 15 amino acids. Trimming at V came to 4 bases and at J to 6 bases, leaving 6 bases not matched to a gene. This CDR3 reads CAISGSGQSNSPLHF. DNA for the CDR3: TGTGCCATCAGTGGGTCGGGACAGTCTAATTCACCCCTCCACTTT.

The CDR3 DNA sequence: TGTGCCTGGAGAACCGGGGCAGCAGTGGGCGGCTACACCTTC. This encodes CAWRTGAAVGGYTF. The genes are TRBV30 and TRBJ1-2, with D possibly TRBD1 on 5 matching bases. Germline V gene sequence: CDR1 GTSNPN, CDR2 SVGIG (reference sequence). V shed 3 bases and J shed 8 bases, with 19 bases lying between them. There are 14 residues in the CDR3. Drawing the rest from reference TRBV30 and TRBJ1-2, the complete variable domain is SQTIHQWPATLVQPVGSPLSLECTVEGTSNPNLYWYRQAAGRGLQLLFYSVGIGQISSEVPQNLSASRPQDRQFILSSKKLLLSDSGFYLCAWRTGAAVGGYTFGSGTRLTVV.

This chain links TRBV5-5 with TRBJ2-5; 10 bases align to TRBD1. CDR1 SGHKS and CDR2 YYEKEE come from the germline V gene (reference sequence). With 4 bases clipped from V and 5 bases from J, the junction kept 11 bases outside the gene matches. The CDR3 extends over 16 amino acids. The CDR3 region has the DNA TGTGCCAGCAGCCCCCGGGACAGGGGCCTCCGGGAGACCCAGTACTTC. Its translation is CASSPRDRGLRETQYF.

V usage is TRBV11-2 and J usage is TRBJ2-1; D remains unclear. The CDR3 is 13 residues long. Germline V gives CDR1 SGHAT, CDR2 FQNNGV. Trimming stripped 1 base from V and 4 bases from J, with 5 bases between. The CDR3 bases are TGTGCCAGCAGCTTAGGCACGTACAATGAGCAGTTCTTC. Encoded protein: CASSLGTYNEQFF.